This is a list of T cell receptor beta chains from one sample in a study of PD-1 blockade in classical Hodgkin lymphoma. The data were produced by immunoSEQ multiplex PCR, yet TCRdb's version contains in-frame clones alone and is incomplete. The top ten hold approximately 18% of the sample, which has 25,000 to 40,000 clones, approximately 85% seen once. This material consisted of peripheral blood mononuclear cells (PBMCs), taken before the fourth cycle of nivolumab. The receptors stem from a human donor with classical Hodgkin lymphoma. Both conserved end residues are part of each CDR3. Each record gives: V gene, D gene, clone size, J gene, CDR3 protein, CDR3 DNA. A D gene is named only where the DNA matches it firmly. Some rows have no size entry. The others give once, few or many, or a class for an expanded clone.

v_call: TRBV7-9; d_call: NA; clone_size: once; j_call: TRBJ1-2; cdr3_aa: CASSPAGGNYGYTF; cdr3_nt: TGTGCCAGCAGCCCCGCGGGGGGGAACTATGGCTACACCTTC
v_call: TRBV29-1; d_call: NA; clone_size: NA; j_call: TRBJ2-3; cdr3_aa: CSVAPGFTDTQYF; cdr3_nt: TGCAGCGTTGCCCCAGGGTTCACAGATACGCAGTATTTT
v_call: TRBV18; d_call: TRBD1; clone_size: NA; j_call: TRBJ1-2; cdr3_aa: CASSQGQPYGYTF; cdr3_nt: TGTGCCAGCTCCCAGGGACAGCCCTATGGCTACACCTTC
v_call: TRBV19; d_call: NA; clone_size: NA; j_call: TRBJ2-7; cdr3_aa: CASSMVPSYEQYF; cdr3_nt: TGTGCCAGTAGTATGGTCCCTTCCTACGAGCAGTACTTC
v_call: TRBV12-1; d_call: NA; clone_size: NA; j_call: TRBJ2-1; cdr3_aa: CASSFSAEAVAGALYNEQFF; cdr3_nt: TGTGCCAGCAGCTTTTCGGCGGAGGCCGTGGCGGGGGCTCTCTACAATGAGCAGTTCTTC
v_call: TRBV5-4; d_call: NA; clone_size: NA; j_call: TRBJ2-2; cdr3_aa: CASSLTGGELFF; cdr3_nt: TGTGCCAGCAGCTTAACGGGCGGGGAGCTGTTTTTT
v_call: TRBV4-3; d_call: TRBD1; clone_size: NA; j_call: TRBJ2-3; cdr3_aa: CASSPHRGPDTQYF; cdr3_nt: TGCGCCAGCAGCCCACACAGGGGTCCAGATACGCAGTATTTT
v_call: TRBV7-9; d_call: NA; clone_size: NA; j_call: TRBJ1-2; cdr3_aa: CASSYDTYYGYTF; cdr3_nt: TGTGCCAGCAGCTACGACACATACTATGGCTACACCTTC
v_call: TRBV5-4; d_call: NA; clone_size: NA; j_call: TRBJ2-5; cdr3_aa: CASSSQGAGEQYF; cdr3_nt: TGTGCCAGCAGCTCGCAGGGGGCGGGGGAGCAGTACTTC
v_call: TRBV6-5; d_call: NA; clone_size: few; j_call: TRBJ1-2; cdr3_aa: CASSPHPSRGYTF; cdr3_nt: TGTGCCAGCAGTCCTCACCCAAGTCGCGGCTACACCTTC
v_call: TRBV4-2; d_call: NA; clone_size: NA; j_call: TRBJ2-2; cdr3_aa: CASSQVNLNTGELFF; cdr3_nt: TGTGCCAGCAGCCAAGTAAACTTGAACACCGGGGAGCTGTTTTTT
v_call: TRBV5-6; d_call: TRBD1; clone_size: NA; j_call: TRBJ1-1; cdr3_aa: CASRKGQLSMAFF; cdr3_nt: TGTGCCAGCAGGAAGGGACAGCTAAGTATGGCTTTCTTT
v_call: TRBV28; d_call: NA; clone_size: NA; j_call: TRBJ1-2; cdr3_aa: CASRQSGTSFVGYTF; cdr3_nt: TGTGCCAGCAGACAGTCCGGGACAAGCTTTGTTGGCTACACCTTC
v_call: TRBV7-9; d_call: NA; clone_size: NA; j_call: TRBJ1-6; cdr3_aa: CASSLGTGGTPLHF; cdr3_nt: TGTGCCAGCAGCTTAGGGACCGGCGGAACACCCCTCCACTTT
v_call: TRBV18; d_call: NA; clone_size: NA; j_call: TRBJ1-1; cdr3_aa: CASHRVNTEAFF; cdr3_nt: TGTGCCAGCCACCGGGTGAACACTGAAGCTTTCTTT
v_call: TRBV28; d_call: NA; clone_size: NA; j_call: TRBJ2-2; cdr3_aa: CASSSDRMNTGELFF; cdr3_nt: TGTGCCAGCAGTTCCGACAGGATGAACACCGGGGAGCTGTTTTTT
v_call: TRBV28; d_call: TRBD1; clone_size: NA; j_call: TRBJ2-3; cdr3_aa: CASSIPGQGADTQYF; cdr3_nt: TGTGCCAGCAGTATACCGGGACAGGGGGCAGATACGCAGTATTTT
v_call: TRBV5-1; d_call: NA; clone_size: NA; j_call: TRBJ1-4; cdr3_aa: CASSPKAGTNEKLFF; cdr3_nt: TGCGCCAGCAGCCCGAAAGCCGGAACTAATGAAAAACTGTTTTTT
v_call: TRBV4-3; d_call: NA; clone_size: NA; j_call: TRBJ1-4; cdr3_aa: CASSQSDGGDEKLFF; cdr3_nt: TGCGCCAGCAGTCAATCCGACGGGGGCGATGAAAAACTGTTTTTT
v_call: TRBV2; d_call: TRBD2; clone_size: NA; j_call: TRBJ2-3; cdr3_aa: CASRKLAGGEDTQYF; cdr3_nt: TGTGCCAGCAGGAAGCTAGCGGGGGGGGAAGATACGCAGTATTTT
v_call: TRBV28; d_call: NA; clone_size: NA; j_call: TRBJ2-1; cdr3_aa: CASSPASLAASYNEQFF; cdr3_nt: TGTGCCAGCAGTCCTGCGTCATTAGCGGCTTCCTACAATGAGCAGTTCTTC
v_call: TRBV5-6; d_call: NA; clone_size: NA; j_call: TRBJ1-2; cdr3_aa: CASTARGYYGYTF; cdr3_nt: TGTGCCAGCACCGCCCGGGGATACTATGGCTACACCTTC
v_call: TRBV6-1; d_call: TRBD2; clone_size: few; j_call: TRBJ2-7; cdr3_aa: CASTFSGSYEQYF; cdr3_nt: TGTGCCAGCACCTTCAGCGGGAGTTACGAGCAGTACTTC
v_call: TRBV28; d_call: TRBD1; clone_size: NA; j_call: TRBJ1-1; cdr3_aa: CASSMTGGRNTEAFF; cdr3_nt: TGTGCCAGCAGTATGACAGGGGGCCGGAACACTGAAGCTTTCTTT
v_call: TRBV7-6; d_call: TRBD1; clone_size: NA; j_call: TRBJ2-1; cdr3_aa: CASSPDAGTAEQFF; cdr3_nt: TGTGCCAGCAGCCCAGATGCTGGGACAGCTGAGCAGTTCTTC
v_call: TRBV4-3; d_call: NA; clone_size: NA; j_call: TRBJ2-3; cdr3_aa: CASSQAGTPPLYTDTQYF; cdr3_nt: TGCGCCAGCAGCCAAGCAGGGACGCCTCCCCTATACACAGATACGCAGTATTTT
v_call: TRBV18; d_call: NA; clone_size: once; j_call: TRBJ2-6; cdr3_aa: CASSPPALPANVLTF; cdr3_nt: TGTGCCAGCTCACCCCCCGCCCTCCCGGCCAACGTCCTGACTTTC
v_call: TRBV27; d_call: NA; clone_size: NA; j_call: TRBJ1-4; cdr3_aa: CASSPIRGINEKLFF; cdr3_nt: TGTGCCAGCAGTCCTATCCGGGGGATTAATGAAAAACTGTTTTTT
v_call: TRBV5-1; d_call: NA; clone_size: NA; j_call: TRBJ1-6; cdr3_aa: CASSWGDNSPLHF; cdr3_nt: TGCGCCAGCAGCTGGGGAGATAATTCACCCCTCCACTTT
v_call: TRBV7-9; d_call: NA; clone_size: NA; j_call: TRBJ1-1; cdr3_aa: CASSSSRGSLGTEAFF; cdr3_nt: TGTGCCAGCAGCTCCTCGCGTGGCAGTCTGGGGACTGAAGCTTTCTTT
v_call: TRBV10-3; d_call: TRBD1; clone_size: NA; j_call: TRBJ2-2; cdr3_aa: CAIRPGQGVSDGTGELFF; cdr3_nt: TGTGCCATCAGGCCGGGACAGGGGGTTTCTGATGGCACCGGGGAGCTGTTTTTT
v_call: TRBV4-3; d_call: NA; clone_size: NA; j_call: TRBJ1-3; cdr3_aa: CASSQVGSGNTIYF; cdr3_nt: TGCGCCAGCAGCCAAGTAGGATCAGGAAACACCATATATTTT
v_call: TRBV4-1; d_call: NA; clone_size: NA; j_call: TRBJ1-4; cdr3_aa: CASSRREGKLFF; cdr3_nt: TGCGCCAGCAGCCGCCGAGAAGGAAAACTGTTTTTT